These 17 T cell receptor beta chains were sequenced from one sample in a study of blood T cell repertoires in COVID-19. Assay: immunoSEQ multiplex PCR; the TCRdb copy retains only in-frame clones and omits some. The sample lists 150,000 or so clones, 80% to 85% seen once, with 4% in the top ten. The material sequenced was peripheral blood. These receptors originate from a woman aged 55 to 70 with acute or convalescent COVID-19.

The CDR3 nucleotides are TGCAGTGCTTTTATAGTAAATGAAGCTTTCTTT. Protein product: CSAFIVNEAFF. J is TRBJ1-1 and V is TRBV20-1; D uncertain. The length of the CDR3 is 11 residues. Trimming removed 5 bases at V and 7 bases at J, with 11 bases between. The germline V gene has CDR1 DFQATT and CDR2 SNEGSKA (reference sequence).

The J gene is TRBJ1-5, the V gene TRBV30; 9 nucleotides align to TRBD1. V lost 0 bases, J lost 5 bases, and 8 bases stayed unmatched. Germline V gene sequence: CDR1 GTSNPN, CDR2 SVGIG (reference sequence). CDR3 length: 16 residues. The CDR3 protein is CAWSVGTGRWDQPQHF. CDR3 in DNA: TGTGCCTGGAGTGTAGGGACAGGGCGGTGGGATCAGCCCCAGCATTTT. The full variable domain, in which reference TRBV30 and TRBJ1-5 provide the parts outside the CDR3, is SQTIHQWPATLVQPVGSPLSLECTVEGTSNPNLYWYRQAAGRGLQLLFYSVGIGQISSEVPQNLSASRPQDRQFILSSKKLLLSDSGFYLCAWSVGTGRWDQPQHFGDGTRLSIL.

V and J are TRBV9 and TRBJ2-1; 14 bases map to TRBD2. Germline CDR1 and CDR2: SGDLS and YYNGEE. This CDR3 contains 19 residues. Trimming at V came to 4 bases and at J to 2 bases, leaving 11 bases not matched to a gene. DNA for the CDR3: TGTGCCAGCAGCCATAAGGGACTAGCGGGAGAGGGGGCCTACAATGAGCAGTTCTTC. This gives the protein CASSHKGLAGEGAYNEQFF.

The chain combines TRBV6-5 with TRBJ1-5; perhaps TRBD1 as D (6 bases). Germline CDR1 is MNHEY and CDR2 is SVGAGI. Trimming cost V 6 bases and J 0 bases, with 12 bases left between them. The CDR3 spans 15 residues. The CDR3 sequence is CASRTGQISNQPQHF. The CDR3 DNA follows: TGTGCCAGCAGAACTGGACAGATTAGCAATCAGCCCCAGCATTTT.

V usage is TRBV18 and J usage is TRBJ1-2; 7 nucleotides align to TRBD1. This CDR3 region has 13 residues. CDR1 is KGHSH and CDR2 is LQKENI in the germline V gene. With 1 base clipped from V and 7 bases from J, the junction kept 3 bases outside the gene matches. In nucleotides, the CDR3 is TGTGCCAGCTCACCACGGCAGGGGGGTGGCTACACCTTC. Its translation is CASSPRQGGGYTF.

The chain links TRBV28 to TRBJ2-2; tentative D call: TRBD2 (6 bases). Germline V gene lookup returns CDR1 MDHEN and CDR2 SYDVKM. The germline V and J ends were trimmed by 5 bases and 7 bases, with 14 bases remaining between them. The CDR3 spans 14 residues. The CDR3 DNA reads as TGTGCCAGCAGTCTCTCGGGGGATGGCGGGGAGCTGTTTTTT. This gives the protein CASSLSGDGGELFF.

The sample holds one count of this clone. The J gene is TRBJ1-3, the V gene TRBV6-5; D gene uncertain. The germline gives CDR1 MNHEY, CDR2 SVGAGI. The CDR3 is 14 residues long. The ends were cut back, 7 bases at V and 0 bases at J, with 10 bases in the middle. The CDR3 DNA reads as TGTGCCAGCATAACGGGAGACTCTGGAAACACCATATATTTT. Its translation: CASITGDSGNTIYF.

The chain couples TRBV27 to TRBJ2-2; 9 nucleotides line up with TRBD2. Germline CDR1 reads MNHEY; CDR2 reads SMNVEV (reference sequence). There are 18 residues in the CDR3. With V trimmed by 3 bases and J by 5 bases, 13 bases remained unmatched. Here the CDR3 reads CASSLLGLAGSGTGELFF. The CDR3, as DNA: TGTGCCAGCAGTTTGCTCGGGCTAGCGGGATCGGGAACCGGGGAGCTGTTTTTT.

This chain joins TRBV28 and TRBJ1-1; 10 bases align to TRBD1. The CDR3 totals 14 residues. The V gene end was trimmed by 5 bases and the J gene end by 11 bases; junction bases not matched to a gene: 11. Germline loops: CDR1 MDHEN, CDR2 SYDVKM. This CDR3 is CASSDGTGEVSAFF. The CDR3 DNA is TGTGCCAGCAGTGACGGGACAGGGGAGGTTTCGGCTTTCTTT.

The chain carries TRBV30 and TRBJ2-5, with 8 nucleotides matching TRBD1. The CDR3 extends over 12 amino acids. Losses at the gene ends were 5 bases for V and 6 bases for J; bases not matched to a gene: 5. The V gene's germline CDR1 is GTSNPN and CDR2 SVGIG (reference sequence). The CDR3 sequence is CAWDRGQKTQYF. CDR3 bases: TGTGCCTGGGACAGGGGTCAGAAGACCCAGTACTTC.

The chain combines TRBV2 with TRBJ1-5; TRBD1 agrees at 9 bases. The V and J ends lost 10 bases and 2 bases, in that order; junction bases with no gene match: 9. CDR3 length: 15 residues. Germline CDR1 and CDR2: SNHLY and FYNNEI. The CDR3 DNA sequence: TGTGCCACTACCCGGGACAGGGCTCGCAATCAGCCCCAGCATTTT. It codes for CATTRDRARNQPQHF.

The genes are TRBV27 and TRBJ2-5; 9 nucleotides line up with TRBD2. CDR1 and CDR2 (germline): MNHEY, SMNVEV (reference sequence). CDR3 length: 15 residues. After removal of 2 bases from V and 5 bases from J, the junction contained 6 bases not matched to a gene. This chain's CDR3 is CASSLIASGTETQYF. The CDR3 DNA reads as TGTGCCAGCAGTTTAATTGCTAGCGGGACGGAGACCCAGTACTTC.

The rearrangement links TRBV3-1 (or the pseudogene TRBV3-2) to TRBJ2-7; TRBD1 aligns across 8 bases. The CDR3 loop spans 16 amino acids. V trimming: 1 base; J trimming: 5 bases; junction bases outside the gene matches: 10. Germline V gene lookup returns CDR1 LGHDT and CDR2 YNNKEL (reference sequence). The CDR3, as DNA: TGTGCCAGCAGCCAAGGACAGGGGCCCGGTTTCGACGAGCAGTACTTC. This encodes CASSQGQGPGFDEQYF.

This chain connects TRBV19 to TRBJ2-5, with TRBD2 identical over 8 bases. Germline CDR1 LNHDA, CDR2 SQIVND (reference sequence). The CDR3 contains 16 residues. With 1 base clipped from V and 1 base from J, the junction kept 5 bases outside the gene matches. CDR3 amino acids: CASSIGGTRGQETQYF. In nucleotides, the CDR3 is TGTGCCAGTAGTATAGGGGGGACTAGAGGCCAAGAGACCCAGTACTTC.

This chain links TRBV14 with TRBJ1-1; tentative D call: TRBD1 (6 bases). CDR3 length: 13 residues. Per germline, CDR1 SGHDN and CDR2 FVKESK. Trimming took 3 bases from V and 1 from J, leaving 6 bases between them. CDR3 nucleotide sequence: TGTGCCAGCAGCCAGGACAGGAACACTGAAGCTTTCTTT. The encoded protein is CASSQDRNTEAFF.

The J gene is TRBJ2-5, the V gene TRBV24-1; D not certain. CDR1 and CDR2 from the germline V gene are KGHDR and SFDVKD. The V and J ends lost 3 bases and 0 bases respectively, with 10 bases between them. The CDR3 totals 15 residues. CDR3 amino acids: CATSDPTAYQETQYF. DNA for the CDR3: TGTGCCACCAGTGATCCCACTGCGTACCAAGAGACCCAGTACTTC.

The chain is built from TRBV5-8 and TRBJ1-6; maybe TRBD1 (5 bases). Germline values: CDR1 SGHTS, CDR2 YDEGEE. This CDR3 is built from 14 residues. V was cut by 1 base and J by 14 bases, with 16 bases left in between. In nucleotides, the CDR3 is TGTGCCAGCAGCTTGAGGAGGGACCAAAGAACCCTCCACTTT. It encodes CASSLRRDQRTLHF.